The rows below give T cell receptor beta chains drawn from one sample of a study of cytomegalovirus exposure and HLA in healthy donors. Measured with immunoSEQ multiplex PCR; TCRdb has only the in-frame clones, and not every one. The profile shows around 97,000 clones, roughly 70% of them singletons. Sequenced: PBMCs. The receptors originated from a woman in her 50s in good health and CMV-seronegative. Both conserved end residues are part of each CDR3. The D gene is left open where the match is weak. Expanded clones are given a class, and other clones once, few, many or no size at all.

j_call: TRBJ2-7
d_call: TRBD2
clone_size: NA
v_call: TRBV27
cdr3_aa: CASSLRLAAYEQYF
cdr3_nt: TGTGCCAGCAGTTTGCGACTAGCGGCCTACGAGCAGTACTTC

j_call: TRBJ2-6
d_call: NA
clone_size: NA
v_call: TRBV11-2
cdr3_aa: CASRRVGSGANVLTF
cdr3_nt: TGTGCCAGCAGGAGGGTGGGCTCAGGGGCCAACGTCCTGACTTTC

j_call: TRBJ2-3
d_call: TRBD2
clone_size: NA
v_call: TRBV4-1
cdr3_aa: CASSQDLPAGGPETDTQYF
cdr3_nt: TGCGCCAGCAGCCAAGATTTACCAGCGGGGGGGCCCGAGACAGATACGCAGTATTTT

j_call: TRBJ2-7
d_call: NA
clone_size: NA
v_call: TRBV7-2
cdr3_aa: CASSLMIGGENAYEQYF
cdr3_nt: TGTGCCAGCAGCTTAATGATCGGCGGCGAGAACGCCTACGAGCAGTACTTC

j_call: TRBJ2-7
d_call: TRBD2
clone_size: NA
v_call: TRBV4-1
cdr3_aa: CASSQVARGLGSYEQYF
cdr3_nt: TGCGCCAGCAGCCAAGTTGCGCGGGGGTTGGGCTCCTACGAGCAGTACTTC

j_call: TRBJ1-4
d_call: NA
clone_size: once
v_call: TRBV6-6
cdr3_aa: CASSREFEKLFF
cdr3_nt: TGTGCCAGCAGCCGCGAATTTGAAAAACTGTTTTTT

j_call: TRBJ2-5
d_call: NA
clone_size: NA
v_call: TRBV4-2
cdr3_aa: CASKPGGSKGETQYF
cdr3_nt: TGTGCCAGCAAACCAGGGGGGTCAAAGGGGGAGACCCAGTACTTC

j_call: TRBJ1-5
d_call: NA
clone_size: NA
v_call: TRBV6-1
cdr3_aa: CASSDVYSNQPQHF
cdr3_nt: TGTGCCAGCAGTGACGTTTATAGCAATCAGCCCCAGCATTTT

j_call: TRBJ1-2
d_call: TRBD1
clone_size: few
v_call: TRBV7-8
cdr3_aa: CASSSGQNYGYTF
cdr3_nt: TGTGCCAGCAGCTCGGGACAGAACTATGGCTACACCTTC

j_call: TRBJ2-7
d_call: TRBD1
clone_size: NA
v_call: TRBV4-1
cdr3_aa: CASRRGQDSYEQYF
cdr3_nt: TGCGCCAGCAGACGGGGACAGGACTCCTACGAGCAGTACTTC

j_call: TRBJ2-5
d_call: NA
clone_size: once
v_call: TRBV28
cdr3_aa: CASSLFEIVVIYSLRRETQYF
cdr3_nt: TGTGCCAGCAGTTTATTCGAAATAGTAGTAATTTACTCTCTAAGGAGAGAGACCCAGTACTTC

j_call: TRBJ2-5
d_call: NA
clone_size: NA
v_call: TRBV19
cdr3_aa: CASSIFYPGEETQYF
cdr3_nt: TGTGCCAGTAGTATCTTTTATCCAGGGGAAGAGACCCAGTACTTC

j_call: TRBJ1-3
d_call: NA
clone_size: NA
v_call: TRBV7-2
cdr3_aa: CASSWAGNAGNTIYF
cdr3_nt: TGTGCCAGCAGCTGGGCGGGGAACGCTGGAAACACCATATATTTT

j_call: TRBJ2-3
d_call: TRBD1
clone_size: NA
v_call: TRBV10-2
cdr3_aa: CATGTGERDTQYF
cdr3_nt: TGCGCCACTGGGACAGGGGAACGAGATACGCAGTATTTT

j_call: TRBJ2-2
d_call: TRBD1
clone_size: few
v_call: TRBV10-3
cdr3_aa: CAISDGQGASTGELFF
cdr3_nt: TGTGCCATCAGCGACGGACAGGGGGCGAGCACCGGGGAGCTGTTTTTT

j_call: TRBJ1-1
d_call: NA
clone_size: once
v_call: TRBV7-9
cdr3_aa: CASSLDRVFEAFF
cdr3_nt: TGTGCCAGCAGCTTAGACAGGGTCTTCGAAGCTTTCTTT

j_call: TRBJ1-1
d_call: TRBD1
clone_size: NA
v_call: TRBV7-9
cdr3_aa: CASQHSRGPEAFF
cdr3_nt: TGTGCCAGCCAACATTCAAGGGGGCCGGAGGCTTTCTTT

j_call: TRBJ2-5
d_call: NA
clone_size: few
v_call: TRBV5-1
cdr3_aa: CASGLTTTGETQYF
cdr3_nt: TGCGCCAGCGGCCTAACGACCACGGGAGAGACCCAGTACTTC

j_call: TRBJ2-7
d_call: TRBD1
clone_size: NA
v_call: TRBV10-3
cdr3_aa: CAIRGEGAGYEQYF
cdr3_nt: TGTGCCATCAGGGGTGAGGGGGCGGGCTACGAGCAGTACTTC

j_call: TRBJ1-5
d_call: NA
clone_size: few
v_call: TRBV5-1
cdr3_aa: CASSPTGSNQPQHF
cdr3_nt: TGCGCCAGCAGCCCAACAGGTAGCAATCAGCCCCAGCATTTT

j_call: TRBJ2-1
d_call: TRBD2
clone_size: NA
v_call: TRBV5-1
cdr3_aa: CASSQGTSGRQIYNEQFF
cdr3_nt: TGCGCCAGCAGCCAGGGGACTAGCGGGAGGCAAATCTACAATGAGCAGTTCTTC

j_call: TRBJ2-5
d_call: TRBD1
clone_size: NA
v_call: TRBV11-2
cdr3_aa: CASSRGQVQETQYF
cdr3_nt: TGTGCCAGCAGCAGGGGACAGGTCCAAGAGACCCAGTACTTC

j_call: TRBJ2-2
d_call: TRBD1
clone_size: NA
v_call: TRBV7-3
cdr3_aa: CASSRDRGDTGELFF
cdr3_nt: TGTGCCAGCAGTCGCGACAGGGGTGACACCGGGGAGCTGTTTTTT

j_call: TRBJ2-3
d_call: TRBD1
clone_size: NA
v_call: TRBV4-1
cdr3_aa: CASSPGQASTDTQYF
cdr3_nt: TGCGCCAGCAGCCCGGGACAGGCCAGCACAGATACGCAGTATTTT

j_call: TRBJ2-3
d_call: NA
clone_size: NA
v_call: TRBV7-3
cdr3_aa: CASSFFASADTQYF
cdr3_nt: TGTGCCAGCAGCTTCTTCGCTAGTGCAGATACGCAGTATTTT

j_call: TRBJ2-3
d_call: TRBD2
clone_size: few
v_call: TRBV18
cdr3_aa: CAGVAGNTDTQYF
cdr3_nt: TGTGCCGGAGTAGCGGGAAACACAGATACGCAGTATTTT

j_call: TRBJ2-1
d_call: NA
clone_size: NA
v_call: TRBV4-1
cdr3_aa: CASSQEWRVGNEQFF
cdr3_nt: TGCGCCAGCAGCCAAGAGTGGAGAGTGGGCAATGAGCAGTTCTTC

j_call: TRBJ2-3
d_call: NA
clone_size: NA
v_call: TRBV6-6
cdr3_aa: CASSFSTGSYTDTQYF
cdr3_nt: TGTGCCAGCAGTTTCTCGACCGGGTCCTACACAGATACGCAGTATTTT

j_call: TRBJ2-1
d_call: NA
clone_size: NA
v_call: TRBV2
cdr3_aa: CASSNGRDWGYNEQFF
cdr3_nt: TGTGCCAGCAGCAACGGGCGGGACTGGGGCTACAATGAGCAGTTCTTC

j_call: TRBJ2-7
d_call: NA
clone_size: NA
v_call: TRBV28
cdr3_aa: CASRTGSLYEQYF
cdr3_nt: TGTGCCAGCAGAACAGGTTCTCTCTACGAGCAGTACTTC

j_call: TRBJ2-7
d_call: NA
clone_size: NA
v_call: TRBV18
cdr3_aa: CASSVAQGPSYEQYF
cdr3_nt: TGTGCCAGCTCAGTGGCGCAGGGGCCTTCCTACGAGCAGTACTTC

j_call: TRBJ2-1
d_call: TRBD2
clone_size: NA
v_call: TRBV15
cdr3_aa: CATSGLAGGYNEQFF
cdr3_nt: TGTGCCACCAGTGGACTAGCGGGAGGGTACAATGAGCAGTTCTTC

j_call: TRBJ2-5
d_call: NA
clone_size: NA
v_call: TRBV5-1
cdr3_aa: CASSRSGTQSQETQYF
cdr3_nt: TGCGCCAGCAGCAGGTCCGGGACACAATCCCAAGAGACCCAGTACTTC

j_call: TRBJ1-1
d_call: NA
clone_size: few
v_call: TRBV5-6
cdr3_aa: CASSFIGGEASTEAFF
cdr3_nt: TGTGCCAGCAGCTTCATAGGGGGTGAGGCTTCGACTGAAGCTTTCTTT

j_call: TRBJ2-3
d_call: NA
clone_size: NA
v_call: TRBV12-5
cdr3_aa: CASVNTGFSNTQYF
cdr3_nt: TGTGCTAGTGTTAATACCGGGTTCTCAAATACGCAGTATTTT

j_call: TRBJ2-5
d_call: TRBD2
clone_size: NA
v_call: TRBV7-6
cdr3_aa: CASSFFSGAGGPRETQYF
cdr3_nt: TGTGCCAGCAGCTTTTTCAGCGGGGCGGGAGGGCCTCGAGAGACCCAGTACTTC

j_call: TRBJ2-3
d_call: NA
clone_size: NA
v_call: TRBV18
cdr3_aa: CASSQLDSADTQYF
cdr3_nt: TGTGCCAGCTCACAACTGGACAGCGCAGATACGCAGTATTTT

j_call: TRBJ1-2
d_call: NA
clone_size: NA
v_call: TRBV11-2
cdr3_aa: CASSPDGDYGYTF
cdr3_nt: TGTGCCAGCAGCCCTGACGGAGACTATGGCTACACCTTC

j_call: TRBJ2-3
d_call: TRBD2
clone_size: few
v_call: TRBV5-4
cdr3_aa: CASSSKRGDTQYF
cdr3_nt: TGTGCCAGCAGCTCTAAGCGGGGCGATACGCAGTATTTT

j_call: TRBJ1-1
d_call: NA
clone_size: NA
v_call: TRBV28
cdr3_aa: CASSVVRGTEAFF
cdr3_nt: TGTGCCAGCTCTGTGGTCCGGGGCACTGAAGCTTTCTTT

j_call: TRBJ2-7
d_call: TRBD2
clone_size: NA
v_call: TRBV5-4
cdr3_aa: CASSSHSGLAGKFGTYEQYF
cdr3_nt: TGTGCCAGCAGCTCACACTCTGGACTAGCGGGGAAATTTGGGACCTACGAGCAGTACTTC

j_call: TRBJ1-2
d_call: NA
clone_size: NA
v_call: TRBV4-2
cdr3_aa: CASSQERDYYGYTF
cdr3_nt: TGTGCCAGCAGCCAAGAGCGGGACTACTATGGCTACACCTTC

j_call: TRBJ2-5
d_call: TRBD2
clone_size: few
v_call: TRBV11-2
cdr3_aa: CASSRTLQSSGPFQETQYF
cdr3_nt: TGTGCCAGCAGCCGGACACTGCAATCTAGCGGGCCCTTCCAAGAGACCCAGTACTTC

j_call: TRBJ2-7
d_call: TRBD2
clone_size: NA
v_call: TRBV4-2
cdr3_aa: CASSQDLRLAGGDYEQYF
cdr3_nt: TGTGCCAGCAGCCAAGATCTTAGGCTAGCGGGAGGAGACTACGAGCAGTACTTC

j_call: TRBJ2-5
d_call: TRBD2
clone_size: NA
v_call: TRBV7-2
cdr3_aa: CASSFRLAGEQETQYF
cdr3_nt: TGTGCCAGCAGCTTCCGACTAGCGGGGGAGCAAGAGACCCAGTACTTC

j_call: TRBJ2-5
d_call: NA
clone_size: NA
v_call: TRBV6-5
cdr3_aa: CASSYSASRETQYF
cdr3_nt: TGTGCCAGCAGTTACTCGGCTAGTCGGGAGACCCAGTACTTC

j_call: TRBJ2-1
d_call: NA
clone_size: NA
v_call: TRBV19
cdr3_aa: CASSKSSYNEQFF
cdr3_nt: TGTGCCAGTAGTAAGAGCTCCTACAATGAGCAGTTCTTC

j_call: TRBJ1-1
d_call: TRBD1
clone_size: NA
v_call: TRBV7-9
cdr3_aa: CASSGTGGIFTEAFF
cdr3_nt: TGTGCCAGCAGTGGGACAGGGGGGATTTTTACTGAAGCTTTCTTT

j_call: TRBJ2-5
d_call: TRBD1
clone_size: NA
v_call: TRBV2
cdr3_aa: CASKTGWSETQYF
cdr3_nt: TGTGCCAGCAAGACAGGGTGGTCAGAGACCCAGTACTTC

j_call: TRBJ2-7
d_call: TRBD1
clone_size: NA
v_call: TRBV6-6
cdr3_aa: CASSTGTGTYEQYF
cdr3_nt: TGTGCCAGCAGTACCGGGACAGGGACCTACGAGCAGTACTTC

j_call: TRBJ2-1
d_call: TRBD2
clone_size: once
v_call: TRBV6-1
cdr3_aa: CATRSAGAYNEQFF
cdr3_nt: TGTGCCACCCGGTCGGCGGGAGCCTACAATGAGCAGTTCTTC

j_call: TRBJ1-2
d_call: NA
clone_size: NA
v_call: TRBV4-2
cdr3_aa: CASSQAFRTAPLEYGYTF
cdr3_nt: TGTGCCAGCAGCCAAGCCTTCCGGACAGCCCCGCTAGAGTATGGCTACACCTTC

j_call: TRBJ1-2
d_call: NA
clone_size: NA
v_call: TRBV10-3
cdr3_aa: CAISQTSVANYGYTF
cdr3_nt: TGTGCCATCAGTCAGACTTCGGTGGCGAACTATGGCTACACCTTC

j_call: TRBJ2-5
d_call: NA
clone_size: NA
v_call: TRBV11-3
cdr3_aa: CASSSSREGDRSQETQYF
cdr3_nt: TGTGCCAGCAGCTCGTCAAGGGAGGGGGACCGATCCCAAGAGACCCAGTACTTC

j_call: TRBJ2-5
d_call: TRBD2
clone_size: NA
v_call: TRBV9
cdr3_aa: CASSALAGDQETQYF
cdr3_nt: TGTGCCAGCAGCGCACTAGCGGGGGACCAAGAGACCCAGTACTTC